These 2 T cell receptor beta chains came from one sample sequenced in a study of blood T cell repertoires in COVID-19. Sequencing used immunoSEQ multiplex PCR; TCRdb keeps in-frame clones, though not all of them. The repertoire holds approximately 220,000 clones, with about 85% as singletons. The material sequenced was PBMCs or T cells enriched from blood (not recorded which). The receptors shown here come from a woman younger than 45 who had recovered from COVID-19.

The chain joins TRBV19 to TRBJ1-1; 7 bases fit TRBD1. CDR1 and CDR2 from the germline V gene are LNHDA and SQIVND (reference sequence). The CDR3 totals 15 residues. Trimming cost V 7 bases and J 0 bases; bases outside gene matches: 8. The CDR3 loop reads CASKGQHTMNTEAFF. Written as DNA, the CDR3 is TGTGCCAGTAAGGGACAGCACACTATGAACACTGAAGCTTTCTTT.

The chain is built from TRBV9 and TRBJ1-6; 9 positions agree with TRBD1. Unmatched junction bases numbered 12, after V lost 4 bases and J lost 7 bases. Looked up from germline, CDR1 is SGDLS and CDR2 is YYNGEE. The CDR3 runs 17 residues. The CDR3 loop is CASSRRGQGLWNSPLHF. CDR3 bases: TGTGCCAGCAGCCGTAGGGGACAGGGTCTATGGAATTCACCCCTCCACTTT.